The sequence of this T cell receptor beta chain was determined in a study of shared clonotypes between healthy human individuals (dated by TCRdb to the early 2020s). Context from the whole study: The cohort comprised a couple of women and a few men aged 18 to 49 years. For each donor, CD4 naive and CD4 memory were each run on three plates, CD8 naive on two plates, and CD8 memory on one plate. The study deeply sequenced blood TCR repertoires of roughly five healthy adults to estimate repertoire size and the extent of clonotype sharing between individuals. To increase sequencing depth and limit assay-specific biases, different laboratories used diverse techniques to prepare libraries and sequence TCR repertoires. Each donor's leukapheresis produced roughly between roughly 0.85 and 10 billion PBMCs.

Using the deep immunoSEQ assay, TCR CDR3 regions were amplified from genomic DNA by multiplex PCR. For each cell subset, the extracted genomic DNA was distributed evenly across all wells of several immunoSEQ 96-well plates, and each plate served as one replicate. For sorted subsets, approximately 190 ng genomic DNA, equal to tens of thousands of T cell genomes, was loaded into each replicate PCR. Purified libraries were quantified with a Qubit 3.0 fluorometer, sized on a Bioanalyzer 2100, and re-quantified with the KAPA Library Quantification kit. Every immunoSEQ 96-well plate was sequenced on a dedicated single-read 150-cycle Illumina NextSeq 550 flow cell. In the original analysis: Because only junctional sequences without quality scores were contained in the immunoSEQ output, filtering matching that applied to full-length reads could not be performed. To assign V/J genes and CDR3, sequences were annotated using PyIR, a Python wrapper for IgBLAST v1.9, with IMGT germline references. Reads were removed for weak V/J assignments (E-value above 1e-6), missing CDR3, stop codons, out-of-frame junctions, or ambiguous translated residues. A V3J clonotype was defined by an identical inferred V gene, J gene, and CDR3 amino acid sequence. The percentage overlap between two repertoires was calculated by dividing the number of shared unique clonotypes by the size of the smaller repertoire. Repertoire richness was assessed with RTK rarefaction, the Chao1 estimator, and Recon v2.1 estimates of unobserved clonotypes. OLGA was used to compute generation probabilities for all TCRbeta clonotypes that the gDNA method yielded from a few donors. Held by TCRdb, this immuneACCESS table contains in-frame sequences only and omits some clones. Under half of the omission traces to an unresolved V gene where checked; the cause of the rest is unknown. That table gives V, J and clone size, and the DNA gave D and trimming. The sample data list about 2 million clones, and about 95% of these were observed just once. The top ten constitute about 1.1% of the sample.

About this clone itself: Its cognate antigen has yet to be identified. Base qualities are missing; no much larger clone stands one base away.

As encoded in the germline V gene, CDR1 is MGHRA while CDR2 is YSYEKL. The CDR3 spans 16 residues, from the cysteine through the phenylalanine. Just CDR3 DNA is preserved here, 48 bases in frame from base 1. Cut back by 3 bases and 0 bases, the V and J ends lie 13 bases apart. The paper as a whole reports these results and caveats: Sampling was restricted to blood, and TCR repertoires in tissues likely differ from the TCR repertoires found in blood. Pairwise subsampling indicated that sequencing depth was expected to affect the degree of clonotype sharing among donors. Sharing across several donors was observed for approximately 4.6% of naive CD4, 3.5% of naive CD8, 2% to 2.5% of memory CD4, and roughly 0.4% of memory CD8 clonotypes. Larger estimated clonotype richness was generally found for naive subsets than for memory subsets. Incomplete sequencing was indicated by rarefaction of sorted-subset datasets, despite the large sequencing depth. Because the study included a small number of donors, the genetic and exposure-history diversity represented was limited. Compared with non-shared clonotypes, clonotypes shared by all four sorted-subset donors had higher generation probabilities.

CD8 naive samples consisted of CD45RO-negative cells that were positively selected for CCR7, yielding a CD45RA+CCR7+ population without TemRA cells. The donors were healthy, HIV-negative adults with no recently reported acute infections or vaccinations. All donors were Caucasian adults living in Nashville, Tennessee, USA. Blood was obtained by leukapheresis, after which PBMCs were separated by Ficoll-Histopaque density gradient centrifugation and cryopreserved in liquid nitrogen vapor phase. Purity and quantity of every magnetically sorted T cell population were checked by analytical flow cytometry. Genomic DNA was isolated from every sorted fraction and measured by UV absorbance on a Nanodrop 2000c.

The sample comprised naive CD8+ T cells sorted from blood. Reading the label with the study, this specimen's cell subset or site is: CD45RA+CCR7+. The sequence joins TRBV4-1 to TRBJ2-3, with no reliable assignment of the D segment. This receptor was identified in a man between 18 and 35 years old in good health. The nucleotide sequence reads TGCGCCAGCAGCCATATCCTCGGCGGCAGCACAGATACGCAGTATTTT. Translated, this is CASSHILGGSTDTQYF.